The clone carrying this T cell receptor (beta chain) was found once. Its antigen is unknown. Method: immunoSEQ multiplex PCR; TCRdb's copy keeps in-frame clones and lacks some. The sample has approximately 100,000 clones, about nine tenths seen once. The source of the sample is a study of siplizumab effects on memory and regulatory T cells. The CDR3 consists of 15 residues. The germline V gene encodes CDR1 LGHNA and CDR2 YNFKEQ. The V end lost 1 base, the J end lost 8 bases, and 16 bases lay between the germline ends. Study outcomes and limitations: Neither a naive nor a memory phenotype was assignable to roughly 75-96% of proliferating CD4+ or CD8+ clones. It seemed that naive T cells were more diverse than memory cells and were major contributors to the alloresponse.

The V and J genes are TRBV4-2 and TRBJ2-3; possibly TRBD1 or TRBD2 for D (6 bases each). The TCR was taken from a human donor in good health. Sequenced input: non-Treg CD4+ T cells sorted from blood. In DNA form, the CDR3 reads TGTGCCAGCAGCCAAGTGGGGGCCGCCGGGGGTACGCAGTATTTT. Protein product: CASSQVGAAGGTQYF.